These T cell receptor beta chains were read from a single sample in a study of T cell changes during pregnancy in multiple sclerosis. Profiling relied on immunoSEQ multiplex PCR, and the TCRdb table lists in-frame clones only, not all of them. The data contain around 69,000 clones, around 90% of them singletons. The specimen comprised CD8+ T cells from peripheral blood mononuclear cells, sampled before pregnancy. The receptor source for this set is a female donor with multiple sclerosis, enrolled in a pregnancy study. Both conserved end residues are part of each CDR3. The order of the fields is clone size, J gene, V gene, D gene, CDR3 protein, CDR3 DNA. A D gene is named only where the DNA matches it firmly. Clone size is not always given. Where it is, it says once, few, many or a class for expanded clones.

>NA|TRBJ2-3|TRBV29-1|NA
CSYDYERTDTQYF
TGCAGCTACGACTACGAACGCACAGATACGCAGTATTTT
>few|TRBJ1-5|TRBV5-4|TRBD1
CASSFIQGVQPQHF
TGTGCCAGCAGCTTTATCCAGGGGGTACAGCCCCAGCATTTT
>NA|TRBJ2-6|TRBV19|TRBD2
CASSKLAGGLDVLTF
TGTGCCAGTAGTAAGTTAGCGGGGGGCTTGGACGTCCTGACTTTC
>NA|TRBJ2-7|TRBV9|NA
CASSVGGEQYF
TGTGCCAGCAGCGTAGGCGGGGAGCAGTACTTC
>few|TRBJ1-1|TRBV5-4|NA
CASTGSWGTEAFF
TGTGCCAGCACAGGGTCCTGGGGAACTGAAGCTTTCTTT
>many|TRBJ1-4|TRBV13|NA
CASSLSYDRANEKLFF
TGTGCCAGCAGCTTAAGTTATGACAGAGCGAATGAAAAACTGTTTTTT
>NA|TRBJ1-5|TRBV7-9|NA
CASSLADRIQPQHF
TGTGCCAGCAGCTTAGCGGACAGAATTCAGCCCCAGCATTTT
>NA|TRBJ1-1|TRBV11-2|NA
CASSAWGSGSDTEAFF
TGTGCCAGCAGCGCCTGGGGTTCGGGGTCGGACACTGAAGCTTTCTTT
>NA|TRBJ1-1|TRBV11-2|NA
CASSLVVQGEAFF
TGTGCCAGCAGCTTAGTCGTCCAGGGAGAAGCTTTCTTT
>NA|TRBJ2-5|TRBV6-5|TRBD1
CASSSWTGGLETQYF
TGTGCCAGCAGTTCATGGACAGGGGGATTAGAGACCCAGTACTTC
>NA|TRBJ2-7|TRBV19|TRBD2
CASTPGGSSYEQYF
TGTGCCAGTACTCCGGGGGGAAGCTCCTACGAGCAGTACTTC
>NA|TRBJ2-5|TRBV6-5|NA
CASRRGYQETQYF
TGTGCCAGCAGAAGGGGCTACCAAGAGACCCAGTACTTC
>few|TRBJ1-6|TRBV27|NA
CASSLGQTNSPLHF
TGTGCCAGCAGTTTAGGACAGACAAATTCACCCCTCCACTTT
>NA|TRBJ2-1|TRBV11-2|NA
CASSFRQGGYNEQFF
TGTGCCAGCAGCTTTAGACAGGGAGGCTACAATGAGCAGTTCTTC
>NA|TRBJ2-1|TRBV5-5|TRBD2
CASSSATGLADSYNEQFF
TGTGCCAGCAGCTCTGCGACGGGACTAGCGGACTCCTACAATGAGCAGTTCTTC
>once|TRBJ2-1|TRBV6-4|TRBD2
CASSPQVAGGPGNEQFF
TGTGCCAGCAGCCCTCAGGTAGCGGGGGGCCCGGGCAATGAGCAGTTCTTC